Following are 14 T cell receptor beta chains from one sample sequenced in a study of T cell clonality in common variable immunodeficiency. Profiled with immunoSEQ multiplex PCR; TCRdb holds only in-frame clones, not every one. The table lists about 64,000 clones, with no singletons. Specimen: peripheral blood mononuclear cells. The origin of the receptors is a person aged 18 to 70 in good health.

This clone was detected many times. The sequenced fragment ends 3 residues before the CDR3 boundary, so the rest is inferred from the germline J gene. The sample contains more than one DNA sequence encoding this CDR3. J is TRBJ2-6 and V is TRBV20-1; D unresolved. This CDR3 has 15 residues. Trimming cost V 3 bases and J 0 bases, with 9 bases left between them. Germline V gives CDR1 DFQATT, CDR2 SNEGSKA (reference sequence). CDR3 bases read: TGCAGTGCTAGGAGGCGGAGCTCTGGGGCCAACGTC. Its translation is CSARRRSSGANV. The full-length CDR3 reads as CSARRRSSGANVLTF.

This clone was recorded many times. Read sequence stops 3 residues before the CDR3 end, and the germline J gene provides the missing end. V gene TRBV20-1 combines with J gene TRBJ2-5; 7 bases map to TRBD2. This CDR3 region has 14 residues. After removal of 5 bases from V and 0 bases from J, the junction contained 6 bases not matched to a gene. Germline V gene data show CDR1 as DFQATT and CDR2 as SNEGSKA (reference sequence). CDR3 in amino acids: CSAEGRGYQETQYF. The CDR3 bases that were read are TGCAGTGCTGAGGGGCGGGGGTACCAAGAGACC.

This clone has ten or more counts. The CDR3 end lies 3 residues beyond the end of the read and is filled in from the germline J gene. This chain uses TRBV5-1 with TRBJ2-1; D uncertain. This CDR3 is 11 amino acids long. Germline V CDR1 and CDR2: SGHRS, YFSETQ. V lost 3 bases to trimming and J lost 5 bases, with 3 bases between them. Incomplete CDR3 DNA: TGCGCCAGCAGCTATAACAATGAG. This encodes CASSYNNE. The full CDR3 protein is CASSYNNEQFF.

This clone was counted ten times or more. The CDR3 end is not reached by the read, which stops 3 residues before it; the germline J gene fills it in. The V and J genes are TRBV5-6 and TRBJ2-7; 8 bases match TRBD1. Germline CDR1 and CDR2: SGHDT and YYEEEE. The CDR3 is 14 residues long. V gave up 2 bases and J gave up 3 bases; unmatched junction bases: 4. CDR3 sequence: CASSLGTGLYEQYF. Partial CDR3 DNA: TGTGCCAGCAGCTTAGGGACAGGCCTCTACGAG.

This clone was picked up many times. The read ends 3 residues before the CDR3 terminus; that terminus is restored from the germline J gene. The J gene is TRBJ2-7, the V gene TRBV9; 9 bases fit TRBD1. This CDR3 is built from 14 residues. V lost 5 bases and J lost 5; bases outside the gene matches: 8. Per germline, CDR1 SGDLS and CDR2 YYNGEE. The CDR3 bases that were read are TGTGCCAGCAGTTCCGGGACAGGGTACGACGAG. It codes for CASSSGTGYDE. The entire CDR3 protein is CASSSGTGYDEQYF.

Many counts were recorded for this clone. The read halts 3 residues ahead of the CDR3 end, with the missing end drawn from the germline J gene. The chain combines TRBV29-1 with TRBJ2-2, with 9 nucleotides matching TRBD1. This CDR3 is built from 16 residues. V lost 6 bases to trimming and J lost 5 bases; unmatched junction nucleotides: 13. Germline V lookup: CDR1 SQVTM, CDR2 ANQGSEA. CDR3 protein: CSVKATTGGATGELFF. Incomplete CDR3 DNA: TGCAGCGTAAAAGCCACTACAGGGGGCGCGACCGGGGAG.

This clone was counted many times. Read data end 3 residues before the CDR3 end; the end is taken from the germline J gene. The chain links TRBV18 to TRBJ1-1; TRBD1 might be the D (5 bases). Germline assignment: CDR1 KGHSH and CDR2 LQKENI. Between the trimmed V and J ends, which lost 2 bases and 1 base, there was a span of 14 bases. This CDR3 region has 16 residues. Partial CDR3 DNA: TGTGCCAGCTCACCAGAAGGGTACAGGCCGAACACTGAA. It codes for CASSPEGYRPNTE. The full-length CDR3 reads as CASSPEGYRPNTEAFF.

This clone was seen ten or more times. The CDR3 end falls 3 residues outside the read, so it is completed with the germline J gene. The chain employs TRBV7-2 and TRBJ1-2; D unresolved. The CDR3 covers 11 residues. The V gene lost 3 bases and the J gene lost 7 bases, with 6 bases spanning the gap. CDR1 and CDR2 (germline): SGHTA, FQGNSA. The CDR3 spells CASSFPSGYTF. The part of the CDR3 DNA that was read is TGTGCCAGCAGCTTCCCCTCTGGC.

This clone was detected ten times or more. Sequencing ends 3 residues short of the CDR3 end; the germline J gene provides the rest. The chain recombines TRBV11-1 with TRBJ2-5, with D maybe TRBD1 (6 bases). Between the trimmed V and J ends, which lost 2 bases and 1 base, there was a span of 8 bases. The CDR3 is 14 residues long. Germline CDR1 SGHAT, CDR2 FQDESV (reference sequence). CDR3 loop: CASSLPTGQETQYF. The sequenced CDR3 bases are TGTGCCAGCAGCTTACCGACAGGCCAAGAGACC.

CDR3 DNA, as far as it was read: TGTGCCAGCAGCCTAGGGTCCAACTCCGGAAACACC. Translating it yields CASSLGSNSGNT. The full CDR3 reads CASSLGSNSGNTIYF. This chain connects TRBV11-2 to TRBJ1-3, with D hard to call. The read finishes 3 residues shy of the CDR3 end, and the germline J gene is used to complete it. The length of the CDR3 is 15 residues. The V end lost 5 bases, the J end lost 4 bases, and 15 bases lay between the germline ends. Germline assignment: CDR1 SGHAT and CDR2 FQNNGV.

Many counts were recorded for this clone. The germline gene is not matched at one end of the junction; a read error may be the cause. The read ends 3 residues early relative to the CDR3; the germline J gene fills the gap. The chain uses TRBV15 and TRBJ2-1, with D uncertain. This CDR3 is 13 amino acids long. Germline values: CDR1 LNHNV, CDR2 YYDKDF (reference sequence). CDR3 bases read: TGTGCCACCAGCAGAGCCTACTACATTGAG. Protein product: CATSRAYYIE. The CDR3 as a whole reads CATSRAYYIEQFF.

This clone was detected many times. CDR3 bases read: TGCAGTGCTGGGAGGGGAACAGGGTCAGATACG. Translation: CSAGRGTGSDT. The CDR3 reads in full as CSAGRGTGSDTQYF. This chain joins TRBV20-1 and TRBJ2-3, with a weak D call TRBD2 (7 bases). The read falls 3 residues short of the CDR3 end, and the missing part is taken from the germline J gene. Trimming stripped 5 bases from V and 4 bases from J, with 16 bases between. Germline V gene sequence: CDR1 DFQATT, CDR2 SNEGSKA (reference sequence). The CDR3 spans 14 residues.

This clone was picked up many times. The observed sequence ends 3 residues before the CDR3 terminus, with the missing tail filled in from the germline J gene. This rearrangement joins TRBV10-3 to TRBJ2-2; 12 bases fit TRBD2. V gave up 6 bases and J gave up 6 bases; unmatched junction bases: 5. This CDR3 is 15 amino acids long. The germline gives CDR1 ENHRY, CDR2 SYGVKD. The CDR3 protein is CAIRLAGGLSGELFF. CDR3 DNA (partial): TGTGCCATCAGGCTAGCGGGGGGGCTCTCCGGGGAG.

This clone was seen many times. The CDR3 is cut off 3 residues early in the read; its end comes from the germline J gene. The genes are TRBV19 and TRBJ1-4; D ambiguous. CDR1 and CDR2 from the germline V gene are LNHDA and SQIVND (reference sequence). The V gene lost 6 bases and the J gene lost 8 bases, with 16 bases spanning the gap. The CDR3 is made up of 14 amino acids. CDR3 protein: CASSHIIPTEKLFF. CDR3 DNA (partial): TGTGCCAGTAGCCACATCATACCAACCGAAAAA.